Sequencing of this T cell receptor beta chain was carried out in a study of T-cell memory formation after mild COVID-19. The overall study: Clusters were largely donor specific. Study-level results: The SARS-CoV-2 specificity of second-wave clones reaching peak at day 37 remained unverified. Shrinking CD4+ clones resided mostly in CM and EM, and CD8+ ones in EMRA. That cross-reactive memory joined was suggested by some responding clones appearing in pre-infection memory.

TCRdb re-derived calls from the 5' RACE reads in MiXCR, one entry per CDR3 protein. The table includes almost 350,000 distinct CDR3 sequences, around a fifth detected once. Germline CDR1 reads SGHRS; CDR2 reads YFSETQ. Trimming stripped 4 bases from V and 2 bases from J, with 9 bases between. The CDR3 is made up of 13 amino acids. This clonotype was counted only a few times. What it recognizes is unknown. The V gene is TRBV5-1, the J gene TRBJ2-5; TRBD1 or TRBD2 may be the D gene (5 bases each). The sequence came from a man between 18 and 29 years old who had mild COVID-19 (a few samples of this study predate the infection). Cell type and time point are not known. Sequenced: PBMCs or a T cell subset sorted from them (not recorded which). CDR3 in amino acids: CASSRDEQETQYF. The CDR3 nucleotides are TGCGCCAGCAGCAGGGACGAGCAAGAGACCCAGTACTTC.